The rows below give T cell receptor beta chains drawn from one sample of a study of cytotoxic CD8 clonotypes in ibrutinib-treated CLL. The assay was immunoSEQ multiplex PCR, and TCRdb's table has in-frame clones only and misses some. Of around 70,000 clones in the sample, around 78% were seen once. The sequences come from PBMCs, collected after 24 months of ibrutinib treatment. All receptors derive from a human donor with chronic lymphocytic leukemia. The CDR3 runs from the conserved cysteine through the conserved F or W. Each record gives: D gene, J gene, V gene, clone size, CDR3 DNA, CDR3 protein. A D gene is named only where the DNA matches it firmly. Clone size is not always given. Where it is, it says once, few, many or a class for expanded clones.

- | TRBJ2-7 | TRBV4-1 | few | TGCGCCAGCAGCCAAGGACGTGGGGCGCCCGAGCAGTACTTC | CASSQGRGAPEQYF
- | TRBJ1-5 | TRBV19 | - | TGTGCCAGTAATTTCGTGGATCAGCCCCAGCATTTT | CASNFVDQPQHF
TRBD1 | TRBJ1-1 | TRBV10-2 | few | TGCGCCAGCGGACAGGATGGGCCTGAAGCTTTCTTT | CASGQDGPEAFF
- | TRBJ2-5 | TRBV18 | - | TGTGCCAGCTCCCCCGGAACGGGGGAGACCCAGTACTTC | CASSPGTGETQYF
TRBD2 | TRBJ2-3 | TRBV28 | - | TGTGCCAGCAGTTTAGATGTGATAGCGGGAGTTGGGGATACGCAGTATTTT | CASSLDVIAGVGDTQYF
TRBD1 | TRBJ2-7 | TRBV6-6 | - | TGTGCCAGCAGTTACCAGGGGGCGTACTACGAGCAGTACTTC | CASSYQGAYYEQYF
- | TRBJ2-5 | TRBV25-1 | - | TGTGCCAGCAGTGAATCTGCAGGGAGTAGGAAGACCCAGTACTTC | CASSESAGSRKTQYF
- | TRBJ1-4 | TRBV28 | - | TGTGCCAGCAGTCCAGGGGCCCGAAATGAAAAACTGTTTTTT | CASSPGARNEKLFF
- | TRBJ1-5 | TRBV6-1 | - | TGTGCCAGCAGTGAAGGGGGAAGGGACAATCAGCCCCAGCATTTT | CASSEGGRDNQPQHF
TRBD2 | TRBJ2-7 | TRBV7-2 | - | TGTGCCAGCAGCCACACGAAGCGGCGGGAGTCCCGGCTAGCCTACGAGCAGTACTTC | CASSHTKRRESRLAYEQYF